This entry lists 21 T cell receptor beta chains sequenced from one sample in a study of blood T cell repertoires in COVID-19. Libraries were prepared by immunoSEQ multiplex PCR; TCRdb keeps only in-frame clonotypes and omits some of them. Of around 40,000 clones in the sample, approximately 85% were seen once. The sequenced sample consisted of peripheral blood. The receptors stem from a man between 65 and 85 years old with acute or convalescent COVID-19.

The rearrangement links TRBV7-8 to TRBJ1-1; the D is unclear. The V end was cut by 5 bases, the J end by 7 bases, with 11 bases between. CDR3 length equals 12 residues. The germline CDR1 and CDR2 sequences are SGHVS and FQNEAQ. Here the CDR3 reads CASSAEGGEAFF. In nucleotides, the CDR3 is TGTGCCAGCAGCGCCGAAGGCGGTGAAGCTTTCTTT.

This sequence joins TRBV27 and TRBJ1-4; D is possibly TRBD1 (6 bases). The CDR3 is 15 amino acids. Deletions cut 5 bases from V and 4 bases from J, with 14 bases between. Germline-derived CDR1 and CDR2 are MNHEY and SMNVEV (reference sequence). CDR3 in amino acids: CASSQTGNFNEKLFF. The CDR3, as DNA: TGTGCCAGCAGTCAAACAGGGAACTTTAATGAAAAACTGTTTTTT.

The chain couples TRBV18 to TRBJ2-7; 14 positions match TRBD2. This CDR3 spans 15 amino acids. V lost 5 bases to trimming and J lost 6 bases; unmatched junction nucleotides: 6. Germline V gene lookup returns CDR1 KGHSH and CDR2 LQKENI. The CDR3 region has the DNA TGTGCCAGCTCAGCGACTAGCGGGAGGGCCCGCGAGCAGTACTTC. Translated: CASSATSGRAREQYF.

This chain connects TRBV5-4 to TRBJ2-7, with D possibly TRBD2 on 5 matching bases. The ends were cut back, 5 bases at V and 2 bases at J, with 14 bases in the middle. This CDR3 spans 14 amino acids. CDR1 is SGHNT, CDR2 YYREEE, per germline (reference sequence). The CDR3 coding sequence is TGTGCCAGCAGGATAAACGGAGGAACCTACGAGCAGTACTTC. Protein: CASRINGGTYEQYF. The complete variable domain, with remaining parts taken from reference TRBV5-4 and TRBJ2-7, reads ETGVTQSPTHLIKTRGQQVTLRCSSQSGHNTVSWYQQALGQGPQFIFQYYREEENGRGNFPPRFSGLQFPNYSSELNVNALELDDSALYLCASRINGGTYEQYFGPGTRLTVT.

The chain carries TRBV7-6 and TRBJ2-3; 7 bases agree with TRBD2. CDR3 length equals 14 residues. V trimming: 4 bases; J trimming: 4 bases; junction bases outside the gene matches: 5. Germline loops: CDR1 SGHVS, CDR2 FNYEAQ. In nucleotides, the CDR3 is TGTGCCAGCAGCTGGACTAGTGGAGCAGATACGCAGTATTTT. Translated, it gives CASSWTSGADTQYF.

In this sample, this clone turned up a few times. The chain recombines TRBV4-1 with TRBJ2-7; D may be TRBD1 (5 bases). V was pared by 2 bases and J by 0 bases, with 8 bases between. This CDR3 region has 14 residues. Looked up from germline, CDR1 is MGHRA and CDR2 is YSYEKL. For the CDR3, the DNA is TGCGCCAGCAGCCAAAAGGGGTTCTCCTACGAGCAGTACTTC. Its translation: CASSQKGFSYEQYF.

This clone was detected only a few times. The gene calls are TRBV29-1 and TRBJ2-3, with D possibly TRBD2 on 6 matching bases. V lost 6 bases and J lost 1, with 14 bases in between. Per germline, CDR1 SQVTM and CDR2 ANQGSEA. The CDR3 has 14 amino acids. CDR3 coding DNA: TGCAGCGTCGTCCTAGCGTTGCGCACAGATACGCAGTATTTT. The encoded protein is CSVVLALRTDTQYF.

The genes are TRBV28 and TRBJ1-2, with TRBD1 as a possible D gene (6 bases). The CDR3 has 14 amino acids. CDR1 MDHEN and CDR2 SYDVKM come from the germline V gene. V was clipped by 5 bases and J by 6 bases, with 16 bases between them. The CDR3 region is CASSPRGAIDGYTF. Written as DNA, the CDR3 is TGTGCCAGCAGTCCACGGGGGGCTATAGATGGCTACACCTTC.

The V and J genes are TRBV5-1 and TRBJ2-7; 9 bases align to TRBD2. J was trimmed by 2 bases and V by 0 bases; bases with no gene match: 3. The CDR3 consists of 15 residues. Germline V gives CDR1 SGHRS, CDR2 YFSETQ. The CDR3 reads CASSLGSSGTYEQYF. In nucleotides, the CDR3 is TGCGCCAGCAGCTTGGGATCTAGCGGGACCTACGAGCAGTACTTC.

This clone occurred once. The chain uses TRBV15 and TRBJ1-2; 7 bases fit TRBD1. V lost 3 bases and J lost 8; bases outside the gene matches: 12. This CDR3 has 15 amino acids. Germline V gene sequence: CDR1 LNHNV, CDR2 YYDKDF (reference sequence). CDR3 amino acids: CATSSLTGDAGGYTF. CDR3 DNA: TGTGCCACCAGCAGCCTTACAGGGGACGCAGGCGGCTACACCTTC. Looking up the rest from reference TRBV15 and TRBJ1-2 gives the full variable domain: DAMVIQNPRYQVTQFGKPVTLSCSQTLNHNVMYWYQQKSSQAPKLLFHYYDKDFNNEADTPDNFQSRRPNTSFCFLDIRSPGLGDTAMYLCATSSLTGDAGGYTFGSGTRLTVV.

J is TRBJ2-1 and V is TRBV7-2, with 9 bases aligning to TRBD2. This CDR3 spans 15 amino acids. In germline, CDR1 is SGHTA, CDR2 FQGNSA. Trimming cost V 5 bases and J 4 bases; bases outside gene matches: 6. In nucleotides, the CDR3 is TGTGCCAGCAGCGCCGGGACTAGCTTTTACAATGAGCAGTTCTTC. It translates to CASSAGTSFYNEQFF.

This rearrangement joins TRBV12-3 or TRBV12-4 to TRBJ1-1, with unresolved D. This CDR3 comprises 13 residues. V lost 5 bases and J 0 bases, leaving 7 bases between the germline ends. The CDR3: CASSPQMNTEAFF. CDR3 coding DNA: TGTGCCAGCAGTCCTCAGATGAACACTGAAGCTTTCTTT.

This sequence joins TRBV18 and TRBJ2-3, with TRBD2 matching over 10 bases. The CDR3 runs to 17 residues. Germline V lookup: CDR1 KGHSH, CDR2 LQKENI. Losses at the gene ends were 0 bases for V and 0 bases for J; bases not matched to a gene: 3. The CDR3 sequence: CASSPPASGSSTDTQYF. CDR3 bases: TGTGCCAGCTCACCACCGGCTAGCGGGAGCAGCACAGATACGCAGTATTTT.

This chain links TRBV6-1 with TRBJ2-1, with 11 bases fitting TRBD2. The germline V gene has CDR1 MNHNS and CDR2 SASEGT. The CDR3 loop spans 16 amino acids. The V and J ends lost 2 bases and 14 bases, in that order; junction bases with no gene match: 14. CDR3 sequence reads: CASSETWGSGRASEFF. The CDR3 nucleotides are TGTGCCAGCAGTGAAACTTGGGGTAGCGGGAGGGCCTCGGAGTTCTTC.

This rearrangement joins TRBV7-2 to TRBJ2-4; D gene uncertain. The CDR3 loop spans 16 amino acids. V was pared by 1 base and J by 0 bases, with 10 bases between. Germline loops: CDR1 SGHTA, CDR2 FQGNSA. The CDR3 reads CASSLVPNLAKNIQYF. CDR3 nucleotides: TGTGCCAGCAGCTTAGTGCCTAACCTAGCCAAAAACATTCAGTACTTC.

CDR3 protein: CASSMTGGRSSGANVLTF. The CDR3 bases are TGTGCCAGTAGCATGACAGGAGGAAGAAGTTCTGGGGCCAACGTCCTGACTTTC. The V and J genes are TRBV19 and TRBJ2-6; tentative D call: TRBD1 (6 bases). V was clipped by 6 bases and J by 1 base, with 19 bases between them. The CDR3 sequence is 18 residues long. Germline CDR1 is LNHDA and CDR2 is SQIVND (reference sequence). Supplemented by reference TRBV19 and TRBJ2-6, the full variable domain reads DGGITQSPKYLFRKEGQNVTLSCEQNLNHDAMYWYRQDPGQGLRLIYYSQIVNDFQKGDIAEGYSVSREKKESFPLTVTSAQKNPTAFYLCASSMTGGRSSGANVLTFGAGSRLTVL.

This chain uses TRBV29-1 with TRBJ2-1; D remains ambiguous. This CDR3 is 15 amino acids long. CDR1 SQVTM and CDR2 ANQGSEA come from the germline V gene. The V end was cut by 3 bases, the J end by 0 bases, with 12 bases between. CDR3 region: CSVDGWSFSYNEQFF. The DNA for the CDR3 is TGCAGCGTTGACGGGTGGTCCTTCTCCTACAATGAGCAGTTCTTC.

CDR3: CASTGQLSSYNSPLHF. The CDR3 DNA sequence: TGTGCCAGCACCGGACAGCTAAGCTCCTATAATTCACCCCTCCACTTT. The gene calls are TRBV28 and TRBJ1-6, with TRBD1 as a possible D gene (6 bases). CDR1 and CDR2 (germline): MDHEN, SYDVKM. This CDR3 is built from 16 residues. Trimming took 7 bases from V and 0 from J, leaving 13 bases between them.

The chain has TRBV3-1 (or the pseudogene TRBV3-2) and TRBJ1-2, with 10 bases fitting TRBD1. The CDR3 covers 14 residues. Germline CDR1 is LGHDT and CDR2 is YNNKEL (reference sequence). The J segment lost 3 bases and the V segment lost 7 bases, leaving 5 bases of the junction unmatched. CDR3 sequence: CASTAGTGDYGYTF. CDR3 sequence (DNA): TGTGCCAGCACCGCCGGGACAGGGGACTATGGCTACACCTTC.

This clone was seen more than once but under ten times. The rearrangement joins TRBV4-1 to TRBJ2-1, with TRBD2 identical over 13 bases. The germline CDR1 and CDR2 sequences are MGHRA and YSYEKL. The CDR3 is 19 residues long. The V and J ends lost 3 bases and 8 bases, in that order; junction bases with no gene match: 16. This CDR3 is CASSHPGGLAGTNNDEQFF. DNA of the CDR3: TGCGCCAGCAGCCACCCCGGGGGACTAGCGGGAACTAACAACGATGAGCAGTTCTTC.

This clone was observed a few times. The chain uses TRBV5-4 and TRBJ2-1; maybe TRBD1 (7 bases). V lost 3 bases to trimming and J lost 7 bases, with 20 bases between them. CDR1 and CDR2 from the germline V gene are SGHNT and YYREEE (reference sequence). This CDR3 contains 16 residues. The CDR3: CASSSMRDSKKNEQFF. CDR3 sequence (DNA): TGTGCCAGCAGCTCCATGCGGGACAGCAAAAAAAATGAGCAGTTCTTC.